The next 30 T cell receptor beta chains were all read from a single sample in a study of spatial heterogeneity in lung cancer. Via MiXCR, TCRdb re-called the 5' RACE reads, giving one row per CDR3 protein. The table includes approximately 11,000 distinct CDR3 sequences, 10% detected once. Time point reported: blood at routine non-recurrence follow-up after resection. Sequencing used PBMCs, obtained at follow-up. The receptors shown here come from a female donor with early-stage non-small cell lung cancer.

Ten or more counts support this clonotype. V gene TRBV15 combines with J gene TRBJ2-1; TRBD2 might be the D (5 bases). CDR1 is LNHNV and CDR2 is YYDKDF in the germline V gene (reference sequence). Between the trimmed V and J ends, which lost 3 bases and 10 bases, there was a span of 13 bases. The CDR3 extends over 13 amino acids. The chain's CDR3 is CATSSAGRGEQFF. DNA for the CDR3: TGTGCCACCAGCAGTGCTGGACGAGGGGAGCAGTTCTTC.

There are many counts of this clonotype. V is TRBV10-2 and J is TRBJ2-5; 7 positions agree with TRBD2. This CDR3 is 15 amino acids long. Germline CDR1 reads WSHSY; CDR2 reads SAAADI. V was clipped by 8 bases and J by 3 bases; unmatched bases: 12. CDR3 residues: CASGGRASGKETQYF. CDR3 nucleotides: TGCGCCAGCGGGGGAAGGGCTAGCGGAAAAGAGACCCAGTACTTC.

The gene calls are TRBV12-3 or TRBV12-4 and TRBJ2-6; no reliable D call. The V gene lost 5 bases and the J gene lost 4 bases, with 9 bases spanning the gap. The CDR3 loop spans 14 amino acids. The CDR3 region is CASSVRSGANVLTF. The DNA of the CDR3 is TGTGCCAGCAGTGTACGCTCCGGGGCCAACGTCCTGACTTTC.

As regards this clonotype: One base away lies a much larger clone, so this may be a sequencing read error. CDR3 nucleotide sequence: TGCGCCAGCAGCCTGAGAAATGAGCAGTACTTC. It codes for CASSLRNEQYF. V is TRBV4-1 and J is TRBJ2-1; D is unclear. The J call could be wrong; TRBJ2-7 is a better fit for the DNA end. Germline values: CDR1 MGHRA, CDR2 YSYEKL. The CDR3 contains 11 residues.

Many counts were recorded for this clonotype. V and J are TRBV5-5 and TRBJ1-5, with TRBD1 as a possible D gene (5 bases). Germline assignment: CDR1 SGHKS and CDR2 YYEKEE (reference sequence). The CDR3 has 15 amino acids. Trimming pared 0 bases from V and 6 bases from J, leaving 13 bases between. Written as DNA, the CDR3 is TGTGCCAGCAGCTTGGAGTCAGGGAGAGGTCAGCCCCAGCATTTT. Its protein product is CASSLESGRGQPQHF.

In its sample, this clonotype ranks as large. The chain joins TRBV7-9 to TRBJ2-5; 13 bases are shared with TRBD2. Per germline, CDR1 SEHNR and CDR2 FQNEAQ (reference sequence). Trimming removed 1 base from V and 5 bases from J; junction bases left unmatched: 4. The CDR3 extends over 16 amino acids. CDR3: CASSLGGLAGMETQYF. In nucleotides, the CDR3 is TGTGCCAGCAGCTTAGGGGGACTAGCGGGGATGGAGACCCAGTACTTC.

Many counts were recorded for this clonotype. The rearrangement joins TRBV23-1 to TRBJ2-7; D uncertain. TRBV23-1 counts as an open reading frame of uncertain function. Trimming cost V 4 bases and J 5 bases, with 18 bases left between them. The CDR3 is made up of 15 amino acids. This CDR3 is CASSRASGPVDEQYF. CDR3 nucleotides: TGCGCCAGCAGTCGGGCCTCCGGGCCCGTTGACGAGCAGTACTTC.

This clonotype was seen many times. In nucleotides, the CDR3 is TGTGCCAGCAGCGGGCCGGGGGGCAATGAGCAGTTCTTC. It is translated as CASSGPGGNEQFF. V gene TRBV7-9 combines with J gene TRBJ2-1; 7 bases map to TRBD2. The germline CDR1 and CDR2 sequences are SEHNR and FQNEAQ (reference sequence). This CDR3 has 13 residues. The V gene end was trimmed by 5 bases and the J gene end by 6 bases; junction bases not matched to a gene: 4.

This clonotype was seen a few times. The chain carries TRBV6-5 and TRBJ2-1; D remains ambiguous. Trimming removed 2 bases at V and 3 bases at J, with 11 bases between. The CDR3 is 15 amino acids. Looked up from germline, CDR1 is MNHEY and CDR2 is SVGAGI. CDR3 DNA sequence: TGTGCCAGCAGTTACGAAGGAGTCAACTACAATGAGCAGTTCTTC. Translated: CASSYEGVNYNEQFF.

This clonotype was counted between two and nine times. This may arise from a read error, as a much more abundant clone is one base away. The gene calls are TRBV29-1 and TRBJ2-2; D is unresolved. CDR1 SQVTM and CDR2 ANQGSEA come from the germline V gene. The CDR3 is made up of 14 amino acids. Trimming removed 4 bases at V and 0 bases at J, with 9 bases between. CDR3 loop: CSVVGYTNTGELFF. The CDR3 nucleotides are TGCAGCGTTGTCGGTTACACGAACACCGGGGAGCTGTTTTTT.

This clonotype was seen at least ten times. The chain is built from TRBV2 and TRBJ1-5; maybe TRBD1 (5 bases). V lost 7 bases, J lost 5 bases, and 15 bases lay in between. This CDR3 spans 14 amino acids. Germline CDR1 reads SNHLY; CDR2 reads FYNNEI. CDR3 loop: CASTRESGDQPQHF. CDR3 bases: TGTGCCAGCACCCGCGAATCGGGGGATCAGCCCCAGCATTTT.

This clonotype was seen many times. V is TRBV20-1 and J is TRBJ2-2; TRBD2 agrees at 11 bases. The length of the CDR3 is 16 residues. V was clipped by 1 base and J by 6 bases; unmatched bases: 7. Germline CDR1 and CDR2: DFQATT and SNEGSKA (reference sequence). The CDR3 protein is CSARAGLSGRAGELFF. For the CDR3, the DNA is TGCAGTGCTAGAGCCGGACTTAGCGGGAGGGCCGGGGAGCTGTTTTTT.

There are many counts of this clonotype. The J gene is TRBJ2-7, the V gene TRBV28; a possible D gene is TRBD1 (5 bases). V was cut by 1 base and J by 9 bases, with 28 bases left in between. This CDR3 has 18 residues. CDR1 and CDR2 (germline): MDHEN, SYDVKM. The CDR3 sequence: CASSLYQLGPGSTVGQYV. CDR3 coding DNA: TGTGCCAGCAGTTTATATCAGTTGGGGCCAGGGTCGACTGTCGGGCAGTACGTC.

This clonotype has a count of ten or more. This sequence joins TRBV19 and TRBJ2-3, with 10 bases that match TRBD2. After removal of 4 bases from V and 4 bases from J, the junction contained 8 bases not matched to a gene. The V gene's germline CDR1 is LNHDA and CDR2 SQIVND (reference sequence). The length of the CDR3 is 16 residues. CDR3 bases: TGTGCCAGTAGTACCCCTAGCGGGGGCCTCGCAGATACGCAGTATTTT. It specifies CASSTPSGGLADTQYF.

In its sample, this clonotype was seen many times. The chain couples TRBV12-3 or TRBV12-4 to TRBJ2-5, with no clear D. The length of the CDR3 is 13 residues. V lost 4 bases, J lost 6 bases, and 12 bases lay in between. The CDR3 region is CASSSELAKTQYF. CDR3 coding DNA: TGTGCCAGCAGTTCCGAGCTCGCGAAGACCCAGTACTTC.

This clonotype was seen repeatedly, ten times or more. The rearrangement links TRBV28 to TRBJ2-1, with D perhaps matching TRBD2 (6 bases). CDR1 and CDR2 (germline): MDHEN, SYDVKM. The CDR3 sequence is 12 residues long. V was pared by 6 bases and J by 7 bases, with 10 bases between. Here the CDR3 reads CASRRGRNEQFF. The CDR3, as DNA: TGTGCCAGCAGACGGGGGAGGAATGAGCAGTTCTTC. The full variable domain, with the rest looked up from reference TRBV28 and TRBJ2-1, is DVKVTQSSRYLVKRTGEKVFLECVQDMDHENMFWYRQDPGLGLRLIYFSYDVKMKEKGDIPEGYSVSREKKERFSLILESASTNQTSMYLCASRRGRNEQFFGPGTRLTVL.

This clonotype came up many times. The chain is built from TRBV19 and TRBJ2-7; D gene uncertain. The CDR3 extends over 11 amino acids. Trimming pared 2 bases from V and 6 bases from J, leaving 5 bases between. Germline V CDR1 and CDR2: LNHDA, SQIVND (reference sequence). Here the CDR3 reads CASSIFGEQYF. CDR3 DNA: TGTGCCAGTAGTATATTTGGCGAGCAGTACTTC.

The table lists this clonotype with many counts. The rearrangement links TRBV29-1 to TRBJ2-1; D is unclear. V lost 5 bases and J 0 bases, leaving 14 bases between the germline ends. This CDR3 spans 15 amino acids. Germline V gives CDR1 SQVTM, CDR2 ANQGSEA. CDR3 region: CSVQGTVGSYNEQFF. The CDR3 bases are TGCAGCGTTCAAGGTACCGTGGGCTCCTACAATGAGCAGTTCTTC.

The chain uses TRBV30 and TRBJ2-7; D gene unclear. The CDR3 consists of 11 residues. The V end lost 2 bases, the J end lost 3 bases, and 5 bases lay between the germline ends. Germline values: CDR1 GTSNPN, CDR2 SVGIG (reference sequence). CDR3 DNA: TGTGCCTGGAGTCATGACTACGAGCAGTACTTC. Translation gives CAWSHDYEQYF.

This clonotype was detected ten times or more. The V gene is TRBV28, the J gene TRBJ2-3; D tentatively fits TRBD1 or TRBD2 (6 bases each). CDR3 size: 19 residues. The germline CDR1 and CDR2 sequences are MDHEN and SYDVKM. Trimming cost V 2 bases and J 4 bases, with 25 bases left between them. The CDR3 is CASSLKMGARQTRSDTQYF. DNA of the CDR3: TGTGCCAGCAGTTTAAAAATGGGGGCGCGACAGACTAGATCAGATACGCAGTATTTT.

This clonotype was seen ten or more times. This chain joins TRBV12-2 and TRBJ2-7; the table's D gene call, TRBD1, was not cross checked with the DNA. TRBV12-2 is designated a pseudogene. The CDR3 totals 15 residues. CDR3 sequence (DNA): TGTGCAAGTCGCTTAGCCGCACAGGGGCTTAGCGAGCAGTACGTC. Translated: CASRLAAQGLSEQYV.

There are many counts of this clonotype. V usage is TRBV18 and J usage is TRBJ2-7; no definite D call. CDR1 and CDR2 from the germline V gene are KGHSH and LQKENI. This CDR3 region has 13 residues. The V gene lost 2 bases and the J gene lost 0 bases, with 5 bases spanning the gap. CDR3 sequence reads: CASSPTVSYEQYF. CDR3 coding DNA: TGTGCCAGCTCACCAACCGTCTCCTACGAGCAGTACTTC.

In its sample, this clonotype was seen many times. The rearrangement uses TRBV20-1 and TRBJ2-4, with 9 bases identical to TRBD1. CDR1 and CDR2 from the germline V gene are DFQATT and SNEGSKA (reference sequence). This CDR3 has 16 residues. V lost 6 bases to trimming and J lost 0 bases; unmatched junction nucleotides: 9. The DNA for the CDR3 is TGCAGTGCGGGGGGACAGGGCCTATTAGCCAAAAACATTCAGTACTTC. Amino acids: CSAGGQGLLAKNIQYF.

This clonotype was counted ten times or more. The gene calls are TRBV3-1 and TRBJ2-3; tentative D call: TRBD2 (6 bases). Trimming shortened V by 2 bases and J by 3 bases, and 15 bases separated the two germline ends. The CDR3 is 16 residues long. Germline CDR1 LGHDT, CDR2 YNNKEL (reference sequence). Here the CDR3 DNA reads TGTGCCAGCAGCCAAATGCCGGGAGTTATGACAGATACGCAGTATTTT. Translated, it gives CASSQMPGVMTDTQYF.

This clonotype was seen repeatedly, ten times or more. This chain uses TRBV6-6 with TRBJ2-7; D possibly matches TRBD1 or TRBD2 (5 bases each). Trimming took off 8 bases at V and 2 bases at J, with 16 bases between the two ends. Germline CDR1 MNHNY, CDR2 SVGAGI (reference sequence). This CDR3 contains 14 residues. CDR3 residues: CASQLAPGTYEQYF. CDR3 nucleotide sequence: TGTGCCAGCCAGTTAGCGCCAGGGACCTACGAGCAGTACTTC.

The sample holds many counts of this clonotype. The chain has TRBV7-9 and TRBJ1-6, with 12 bases matching TRBD1. The germline gives CDR1 SEHNR, CDR2 FQNEAQ (reference sequence). After removal of 5 bases from V and 8 bases from J, the junction contained 10 bases not matched to a gene. CDR3 size: 17 residues. The CDR3, as DNA: TGTGCCAGCAGCGGATGGGACAGGGGGCAATCTTATTCACCCCTCCACTTT. Its translation: CASSGWDRGQSYSPLHF.

This clonotype has only a few counts. The V and J genes are TRBV20-1 and TRBJ1-1; tentatively, D is TRBD1 (6 bases). Trimming pared 1 base from V and 7 bases from J, leaving 19 bases between. The germline CDR1 and CDR2 sequences are DFQATT and SNEGSKA (reference sequence). CDR3 length: 15 residues. Written as DNA, the CDR3 is TGCAGTGCTAGAGTCCAGAAGGGGGTACGCCGTGAAGCTTTCTTT. Translating gives CSARVQKGVRREAFF.

This clonotype has more than one count but fewer than ten. The chain is built from TRBV2 and TRBJ1-1; D ambiguous. This CDR3 region has 12 residues. Germline CDR1 SNHLY, CDR2 FYNNEI. V was shortened by 4 bases and J by 4 bases, with 7 bases between the two germline ends. In nucleotides, the CDR3 is TGTGCCAGCAGTGTAGGTTCCACTGAAGCTTTCTTT. Protein sequence: CASSVGSTEAFF.

This clonotype was recorded many times. This chain connects TRBV10-3 to TRBJ2-7, with 10 nucleotides matching TRBD2. CDR3 size: 14 residues. Per the germline V gene, CDR1 is ENHRY and CDR2 is SYGVKD. J lost 2 bases, V lost 11 bases, and 9 bases had no gene match. The CDR3: CAVRASGGTYEQYF. The CDR3 DNA reads TGTGCCGTTCGAGCTAGCGGGGGCACCTACGAGCAGTACTTC.

There are a few counts of this clonotype. This chain connects TRBV28 to TRBJ1-1, with D perhaps TRBD1 (6 bases). Trimming cost V 8 bases and J 3 bases, with 13 bases left between them. There are 13 residues in the CDR3. From germline, CDR1 is MDHEN and CDR2 SYDVKM. The CDR3 region is CASGGGGDTEAFF. As DNA, the CDR3 is TGTGCCAGCGGTGGGGGCGGGGACACTGAAGCTTTCTTT.